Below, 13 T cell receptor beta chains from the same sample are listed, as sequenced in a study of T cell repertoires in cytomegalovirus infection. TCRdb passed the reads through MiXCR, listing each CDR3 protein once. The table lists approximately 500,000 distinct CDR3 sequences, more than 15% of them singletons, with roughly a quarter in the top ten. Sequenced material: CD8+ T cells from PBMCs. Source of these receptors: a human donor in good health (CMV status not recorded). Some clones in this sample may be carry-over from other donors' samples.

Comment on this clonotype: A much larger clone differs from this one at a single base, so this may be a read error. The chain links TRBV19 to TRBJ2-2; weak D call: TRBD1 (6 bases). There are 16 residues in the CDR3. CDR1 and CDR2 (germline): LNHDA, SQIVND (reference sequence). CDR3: CASSLRTELNTGVLFF. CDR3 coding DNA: TGTGCCAGTAGTCTGCGGACAGAACTTAACACCGGGGTGCTGTTTTTT.

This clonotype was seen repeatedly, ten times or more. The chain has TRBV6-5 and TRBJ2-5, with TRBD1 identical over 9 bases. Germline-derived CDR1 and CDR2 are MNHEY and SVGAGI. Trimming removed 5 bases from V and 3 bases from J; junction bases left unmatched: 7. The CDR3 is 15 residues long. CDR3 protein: CASSLQGAGEETQYF. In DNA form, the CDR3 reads TGTGCCAGCAGTCTACAGGGGGCAGGGGAAGAGACCCAGTACTTC.

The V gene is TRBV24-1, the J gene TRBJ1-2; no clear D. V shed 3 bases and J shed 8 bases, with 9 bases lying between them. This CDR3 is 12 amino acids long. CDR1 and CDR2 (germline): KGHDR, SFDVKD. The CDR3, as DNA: TGTGCCACCAGTGATACAATCGGAGGCTACACCTTC. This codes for CATSDTIGGYTF.

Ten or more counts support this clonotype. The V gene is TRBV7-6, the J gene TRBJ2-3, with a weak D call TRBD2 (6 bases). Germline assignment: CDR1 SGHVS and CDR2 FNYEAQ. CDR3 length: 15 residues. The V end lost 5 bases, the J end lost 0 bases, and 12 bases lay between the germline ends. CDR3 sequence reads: CASSLRTTSTDTQYF. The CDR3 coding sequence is TGTGCCAGCAGCCTGAGGACTACCAGCACAGATACGCAGTATTTT.

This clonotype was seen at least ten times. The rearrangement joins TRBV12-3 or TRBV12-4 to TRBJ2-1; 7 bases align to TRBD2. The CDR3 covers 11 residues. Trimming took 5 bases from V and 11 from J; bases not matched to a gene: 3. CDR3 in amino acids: CASSPGGKQFF. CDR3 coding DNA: TGTGCCAGCAGTCCGGGAGGTAAGCAGTTCTTC.

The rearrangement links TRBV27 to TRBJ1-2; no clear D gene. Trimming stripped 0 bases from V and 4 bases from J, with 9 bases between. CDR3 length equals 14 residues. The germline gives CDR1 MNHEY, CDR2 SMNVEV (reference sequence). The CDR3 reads CASSLSSSGYGYTF. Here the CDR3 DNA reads TGTGCCAGCAGTTTATCCAGTTCTGGCTATGGCTACACCTTC.

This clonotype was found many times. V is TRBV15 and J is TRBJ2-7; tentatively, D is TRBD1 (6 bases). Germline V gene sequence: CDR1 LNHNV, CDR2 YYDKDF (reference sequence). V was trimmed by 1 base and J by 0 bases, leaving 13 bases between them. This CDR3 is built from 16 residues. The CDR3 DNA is TGTGCCACCAGCAGAGGGGTACGGACAGACTCCTACGAGCAGTACTTC. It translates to CATSRGVRTDSYEQYF.

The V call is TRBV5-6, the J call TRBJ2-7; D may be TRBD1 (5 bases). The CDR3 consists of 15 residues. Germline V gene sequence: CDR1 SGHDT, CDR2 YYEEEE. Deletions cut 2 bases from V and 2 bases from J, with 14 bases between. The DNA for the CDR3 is TGTGCCAGCAGCTTCAGGGTTTCCCAGACCTACGAGCAGTACTTC. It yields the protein CASSFRVSQTYEQYF.

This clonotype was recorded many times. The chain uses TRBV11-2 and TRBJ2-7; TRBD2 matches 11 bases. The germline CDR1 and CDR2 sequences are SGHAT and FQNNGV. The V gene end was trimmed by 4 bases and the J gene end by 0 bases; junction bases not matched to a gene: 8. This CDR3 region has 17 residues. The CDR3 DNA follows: TGTGCCAGCAGCTCCAGGACTAGCGGGCGAAACTCCTACGAGCAGTACTTC. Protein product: CASSSRTSGRNSYEQYF.

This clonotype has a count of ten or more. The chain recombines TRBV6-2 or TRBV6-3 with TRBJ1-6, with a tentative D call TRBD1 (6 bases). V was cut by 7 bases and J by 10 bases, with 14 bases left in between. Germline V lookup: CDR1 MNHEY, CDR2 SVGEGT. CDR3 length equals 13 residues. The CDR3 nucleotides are TGTGCCAGCATCAACAGGGAAGGATCACCCCTCCACTTT. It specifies CASINREGSPLHF.

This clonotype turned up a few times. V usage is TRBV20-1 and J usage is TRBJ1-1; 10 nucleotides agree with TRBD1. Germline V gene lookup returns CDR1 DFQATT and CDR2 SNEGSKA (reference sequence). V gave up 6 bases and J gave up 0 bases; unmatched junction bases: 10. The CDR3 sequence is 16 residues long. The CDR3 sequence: CSAPPDRGRVNTEAFF. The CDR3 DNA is TGCAGTGCGCCCCCGGACAGGGGGAGAGTGAACACTGAAGCTTTCTTT.

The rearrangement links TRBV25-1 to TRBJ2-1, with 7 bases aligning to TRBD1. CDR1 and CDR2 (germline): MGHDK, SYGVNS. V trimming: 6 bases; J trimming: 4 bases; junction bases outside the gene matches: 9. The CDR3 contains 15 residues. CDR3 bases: TGTGCCAGCAGCACAGGGGATTCTAGGTACAATGAGCAGTTCTTC. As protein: CASSTGDSRYNEQFF.

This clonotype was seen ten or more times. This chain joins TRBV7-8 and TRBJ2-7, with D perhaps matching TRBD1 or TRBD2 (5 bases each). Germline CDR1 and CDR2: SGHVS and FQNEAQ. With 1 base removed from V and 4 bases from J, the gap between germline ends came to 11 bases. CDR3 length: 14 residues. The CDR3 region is CASSLEGTTYEQYF. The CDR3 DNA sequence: TGTGCCAGCAGCTTAGAAGGGACGACTTACGAGCAGTACTTC.